The sequence of this T cell receptor beta chain was determined in a study of blood T cell repertoires in COVID-19. The table came from immunoSEQ multiplex PCR; TCRdb's copy has only in-frame clones and leaves some out. The profile shows over 85,000 clones, 70% to 90% of them singletons. CDR1 and CDR2 (germline): SGHVS, FQNEAQ. V lost 6 bases and J 0 bases, leaving 14 bases between the germline ends. CDR3 length: 15 residues. The TCR originated in a man in his 70s with acute or convalescent COVID-19. Input material: peripheral blood. The chain uses TRBV7-8 and TRBJ2-5, with a possible D match to TRBD2 (7 bases). Written as DNA, the CDR3 is TGTGCCAGCAGGCGGGGGCGGTTGTACCAAGAGACCCAGTACTTC. It translates to CASRRGRLYQETQYF.